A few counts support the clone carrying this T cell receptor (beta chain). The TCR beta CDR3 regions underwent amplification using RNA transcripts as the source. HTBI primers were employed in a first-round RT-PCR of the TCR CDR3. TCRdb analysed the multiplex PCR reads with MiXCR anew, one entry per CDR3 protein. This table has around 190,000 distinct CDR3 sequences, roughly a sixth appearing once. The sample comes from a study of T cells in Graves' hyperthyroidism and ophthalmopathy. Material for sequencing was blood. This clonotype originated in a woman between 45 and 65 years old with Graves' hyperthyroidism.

CDR3 loop: CASRGGRRKEKLFF. The CDR3 DNA reads as TGTGCCAGCAGGGGAGGGAGGCGAAAGGAAAAACTGTTTTTT. This chain joins TRBV6-1 and TRBJ1-4; D not certain. This CDR3 is 14 amino acids long. Germline CDR1 is MNHNS and CDR2 is SASEGT. V was clipped by 6 bases and J by 8 bases, with 16 bases between them.